This T cell receptor beta chain was obtained from a study of blood T cell repertoires in COVID-19. Study context: Italy, Spain and the United States were the sources of the convalescent and acute COVID-19 samples.

Participant age was roughly 18 to 100 years, and participants resided in 20 to 30 US areas. CDR3 length equals 13 residues. CDR1 is SGHNT, CDR2 YENEEA, per germline. With 5 bases removed from V and 0 bases from J, the gap between germline ends came to 7 bases. Using immunoSEQ multiplex PCR, the repertoire was profiled, and TCRdb retains in-frame clones only, with some absent. This sample has approximately 220,000 clones, with 84% found just once. The sample consisted of PBMCs or T cells enriched from blood (not recorded which). The clonotype originates from a woman in her thirties or forties who had recovered from COVID-19. V is TRBV11-3 and J is TRBJ1-2; D is uncertain. In nucleotides, the CDR3 is TGTGCCAGCAGCCCGGGTGCTAACTATGGCTACACCTTC. It yields the protein CASSPGANYGYTF.